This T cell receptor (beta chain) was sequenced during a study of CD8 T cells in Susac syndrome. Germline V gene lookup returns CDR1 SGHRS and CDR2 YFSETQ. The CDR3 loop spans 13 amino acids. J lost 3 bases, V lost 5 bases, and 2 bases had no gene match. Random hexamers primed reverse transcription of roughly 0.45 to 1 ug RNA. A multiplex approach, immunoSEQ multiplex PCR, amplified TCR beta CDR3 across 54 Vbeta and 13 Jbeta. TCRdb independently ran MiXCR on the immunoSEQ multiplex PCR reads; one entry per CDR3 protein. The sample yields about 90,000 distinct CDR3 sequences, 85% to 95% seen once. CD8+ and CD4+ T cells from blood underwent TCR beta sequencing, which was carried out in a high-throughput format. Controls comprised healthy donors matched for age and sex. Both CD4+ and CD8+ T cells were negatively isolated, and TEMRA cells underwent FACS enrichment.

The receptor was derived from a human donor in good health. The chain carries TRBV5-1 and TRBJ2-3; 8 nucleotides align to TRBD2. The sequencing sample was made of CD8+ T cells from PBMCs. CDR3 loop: CASRGLGTDTQYF. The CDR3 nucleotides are TGCGCCAGCAGGGGACTAGGGACAGATACGCAGTATTTT.